The clone carrying this T cell receptor (beta chain) was recorded many times. Antigen unknown. The data were obtained in a study of T cells after posttransplantation cyclophosphamide. Treatment was busulfan-fludarabine conditioning, a marrow graft, and cyclophosphamide on days +3 and +4. Germline CDR1 reads SGHRS; CDR2 reads YFSETQ. The CDR3 runs 16 residues. Unmatched junction bases numbered 2, after V lost 0 bases and J lost 0 bases. This table comes from immunoSEQ multiplex PCR, and its TCRdb copy is limited to in-frame clones, with some not included. Reported are more than 9,000 clones, none seen only once; the ten largest carry around 14%. Study results and caveats: Recipient CMV seropositivity and CMV reactivation strongly tracked TRB clonality. Tissue-infiltrating T cells from skin or gut overlapped little with blood T cells.

This material consisted of PBMCs, taken after allogeneic stem cell transplant with posttransplant cyclophosphamide. The origin of this receptor is a female patient between 40 and 55 years old who received an allogeneic stem cell transplant from a related donor, was CMV-positive, and had no GVHD. Part of the T cell pool may stem from the graft donor. The V and J genes are TRBV5-1 and TRBJ2-2, with 7 bases that match TRBD1. CDR3 sequence: CASSLGGQSNTGELFF. The CDR3, as DNA: TGCGCCAGCAGCTTGGGGGGACAGTCGAACACCGGGGAGCTGTTTTTT.